Listed below are T cell receptor beta chains from one sample, sequenced in a study of T-cell memory formation after mild COVID-19. MiXCR, applied by TCRdb to the 5' RACE reads, yields one record per CDR3 protein. Among about 210,000 distinct CDR3 sequences listed, under 30% were seen once. The sequenced material came from PBMCs or a T cell subset sorted from them (not recorded which). Every receptor here comes from an adult woman who had mild COVID-19 (a few samples of this study predate the infection). Cell type and time point are not known. The CDR3 runs from the conserved cysteine through the conserved F or W. D genes are given only for firm matches. Size is stated for part of the rows, as once, few or many counts, or as a class when the clone is expanded.

v_gene: TRBV5-1
abundance: few
d_gene: TRBD1
j_gene: TRBJ2-1
CDR3aa: CASSFQGAYNEQFF
CDR3nt: TGCGCCAGCAGCTTCCAGGGGGCGTACAATGAGCAGTTCTTC

v_gene: TRBV5-1
abundance: few
d_gene: TRBD1
j_gene: TRBJ2-6
CDR3aa: CASSYDTGATITSGANVLTF
CDR3nt: TGCGCCAGCAGCTATGACACAGGGGCCACTATTACCTCTGGGGCCAACGTCCTGACTTTC

v_gene: TRBV5-1
abundance: NA
d_gene: TRBD1
j_gene: TRBJ1-1
CDR3aa: CASSAGTGQNTEAFF
CDR3nt: TGCGCCAGCAGCGCAGGGACAGGTCAGAACACTGAAGCTTTCTTT

v_gene: TRBV19
abundance: few
d_gene: NA
j_gene: TRBJ2-3
CDR3aa: CASSSGTDPDTQYF
CDR3nt: TGTGCCAGTAGTAGCGGGACCGATCCAGATACGCAGTATTTT

v_gene: TRBV5-1
abundance: few
d_gene: NA
j_gene: TRBJ2-7
CDR3aa: CASSFFSEAYEQYF
CDR3nt: TGCGCCAGCAGCTTTTTCAGTGAAGCCTACGAGCAGTACTTC

v_gene: TRBV7-3
abundance: few
d_gene: TRBD2
j_gene: TRBJ2-5
CDR3aa: CASSLGLAPLQETQYF
CDR3nt: TGTGCCAGCAGCCTCGGACTAGCTCCCTTACAAGAGACCCAGTACTTC

v_gene: TRBV5-4
abundance: NA
d_gene: NA
j_gene: TRBJ2-6
CDR3aa: CASSSDSGANVLTF
CDR3nt: TGTGCCAGCAGTTCTGACTCTGGGGCCAACGTCCTGACTTTC

v_gene: TRBV6-5
abundance: few
d_gene: TRBD1
j_gene: TRBJ1-2
CDR3aa: CASSRQGDYGYTF
CDR3nt: TGTGCCAGCAGTCGACAGGGTGACTATGGCTACACCTTC

v_gene: TRBV7-9
abundance: NA
d_gene: NA
j_gene: TRBJ2-3
CDR3aa: CASSLVVSPGDTQYF
CDR3nt: TGTGCCAGCAGCTTAGTGGTGTCCCCAGGTGATACGCAGTATTTT

v_gene: TRBV7-9
abundance: NA
d_gene: TRBD1
j_gene: TRBJ1-1
CDR3aa: CASSLETGQGPYTEAFF
CDR3nt: TGTGCCAGCAGCTTAGAAACCGGACAGGGGCCGTACACTGAAGCTTTCTTT

v_gene: TRBV20-1
abundance: few
d_gene: NA
j_gene: TRBJ1-5
CDR3aa: CSAPDTGQPQHF
CDR3nt: TGCAGTGCTCCAGACACGGGTCAGCCCCAGCATTTT

v_gene: TRBV12-3/TRBV12-4
abundance: NA
d_gene: NA
j_gene: TRBJ2-2
CDR3aa: CASSFGAGELFF
CDR3nt: TGTGCCAGCAGTTTTGGGGCCGGGGAGCTGTTTTTT

v_gene: TRBV5-5
abundance: few
d_gene: NA
j_gene: TRBJ2-4
CDR3aa: CASSAGVGREANIQYF
CDR3nt: TGTGCCAGCAGCGCCGGGGTCGGCAGGGAAGCAAACATTCAGTACTTC

v_gene: TRBV12-3/TRBV12-4
abundance: NA
d_gene: NA
j_gene: TRBJ1-1
CDR3aa: CASSWGGRVNTEAFF
CDR3nt: TGTGCCAGCAGTTGGGGGGGCAGGGTGAACACTGAAGCTTTCTTT

v_gene: TRBV18
abundance: NA
d_gene: NA
j_gene: TRBJ2-6
CDR3aa: CASSPLGANVLTF
CDR3nt: TGTGCCAGCTCACCACTGGGGGCCAACGTCCTGACTTTC

v_gene: TRBV5-1
abundance: NA
d_gene: TRBD1
j_gene: TRBJ2-5
CDR3aa: CASSLDIGTGFTETQYF
CDR3nt: TGCGCCAGCAGCTTGGATATAGGGACAGGGTTCACGGAGACCCAGTACTTC

v_gene: TRBV30
abundance: few
d_gene: NA
j_gene: TRBJ1-4
CDR3aa: CAWSAVGLNEKLFF
CDR3nt: TGTGCCTGGAGCGCGGTAGGGTTAAATGAAAAACTGTTTTTT

v_gene: TRBV10-2
abundance: once
d_gene: NA
j_gene: TRBJ2-7
CDR3aa: CASRRWDTDHYEQYF
CDR3nt: TGCGCCAGCAGGAGGTGGGACACGGACCACTACGAGCAGTACTTC

v_gene: TRBV18
abundance: NA
d_gene: TRBD2
j_gene: TRBJ2-3
CDR3aa: CASSLRLADTDTQYF
CDR3nt: TGTGCCAGCTCCCTGCGACTAGCGGACACAGATACGCAGTATTTT

v_gene: TRBV6-5
abundance: NA
d_gene: TRBD2
j_gene: TRBJ2-1
CDR3aa: CASRLTSGSNRAQDEQFF
CDR3nt: TGTGCCAGCAGATTGACTAGCGGGAGTAATCGGGCCCAAGATGAGCAGTTCTTC

v_gene: TRBV29-1
abundance: few
d_gene: TRBD2
j_gene: TRBJ2-1
CDR3aa: CSPREAGGWYNEQFF
CDR3nt: TGCAGCCCCAGGGAGGCGGGGGGGTGGTACAATGAGCAGTTCTTC

v_gene: TRBV4-1
abundance: NA
d_gene: TRBD2
j_gene: TRBJ2-7
CDR3aa: CASSQDLKRGGYEQYF
CDR3nt: TGCGCCAGCAGCCAAGACCTCAAGCGGGGGGGCTACGAGCAGTACTTC

v_gene: TRBV6-5
abundance: few
d_gene: NA
j_gene: TRBJ1-2
CDR3aa: CASSLRTAVYGYTF
CDR3nt: TGTGCCAGCAGTTTAAGGACAGCAGTCTATGGCTACACCTTC

v_gene: TRBV3-1
abundance: NA
d_gene: NA
j_gene: TRBJ2-2
CDR3aa: CASSRMTGVDTGELFF
CDR3nt: TGTGCCAGCAGCCGTATGACGGGGGTAGACACCGGGGAGCTGTTTTTT

v_gene: TRBV7-6
abundance: NA
d_gene: NA
j_gene: TRBJ2-7
CDR3aa: CASSLGTEQYF
CDR3nt: TGTGCCAGCAGCTTAGGTACCGAGCAGTACTTC

v_gene: TRBV12-3/TRBV12-4
abundance: few
d_gene: NA
j_gene: TRBJ2-5
CDR3aa: CASSAEGETQYF
CDR3nt: TGTGCCAGCTCGGCCGAGGGAGAGACCCAGTACTTC

v_gene: TRBV6-6
abundance: many
d_gene: NA
j_gene: TRBJ2-7
CDR3aa: CASTETDGSYEQYF
CDR3nt: TGTGCCAGCACGGAGACAGACGGCTCCTACGAGCAGTACTTC

v_gene: TRBV4-1
abundance: NA
d_gene: NA
j_gene: TRBJ2-3
CDR3aa: CASSGVSSTDTQYF
CDR3nt: TGCGCCAGCAGCGGAGTTTCTAGCACAGATACGCAGTATTTT

v_gene: TRBV7-9
abundance: few
d_gene: NA
j_gene: TRBJ1-4
CDR3aa: CASSSQSHEKLFF
CDR3nt: TGTGCCAGCAGCTCCCAGTCGCATGAAAAACTGTTTTTT

v_gene: TRBV24-1
abundance: few
d_gene: NA
j_gene: TRBJ2-7
CDR3aa: CATSDGGPSYEQYF
CDR3nt: TGTGCCACCAGTGATGGAGGGCCCTCCTACGAGCAGTACTTC

v_gene: TRBV4-3
abundance: NA
d_gene: NA
j_gene: TRBJ2-7
CDR3aa: CASSQVPGAGYEQYF
CDR3nt: TGCGCCAGCAGCCAAGTTCCGGGGGCGGGCTACGAGCAGTACTTC

v_gene: TRBV4-2
abundance: NA
d_gene: TRBD2
j_gene: TRBJ2-1
CDR3aa: CASSHVGTSSSYNEQFF
CDR3nt: TGTGCCAGCAGCCATGTGGGGACTAGCAGCTCCTACAATGAGCAGTTCTTC

v_gene: TRBV9
abundance: NA
d_gene: TRBD1
j_gene: TRBJ1-6
CDR3aa: CASSPAEGTGHSPLHF
CDR3nt: TGTGCCAGCAGCCCCGCAGAGGGGACAGGCCATTCACCCCTCCACTTT

v_gene: TRBV3-1
abundance: few
d_gene: NA
j_gene: TRBJ1-1
CDR3aa: CASSQGVTGLMNTEAFF
CDR3nt: TGTGCCAGCAGCCAGGGTGTTACAGGGCTTATGAACACTGAAGCTTTCTTT

v_gene: TRBV12-3/TRBV12-4
abundance: once
d_gene: NA
j_gene: TRBJ2-3
CDR3aa: CASTRTPGGTDTQYF
CDR3nt: TGTGCCAGCACCAGAACCCCAGGGGGCACAGATACGCAGTATTTT

v_gene: TRBV7-2
abundance: NA
d_gene: NA
j_gene: TRBJ2-7
CDR3aa: CASSLQGRGYEQYF
CDR3nt: TGTGCCAGCAGCCTCCAGGGGAGAGGCTACGAGCAGTACTTC

v_gene: TRBV6-2/TRBV6-3
abundance: many
d_gene: NA
j_gene: TRBJ1-1
CDR3aa: CASSDPGWSTEAFF
CDR3nt: TGTGCCAGCAGCGACCCGGGGTGGAGCACTGAAGCTTTCTTT

v_gene: TRBV11-2
abundance: few
d_gene: NA
j_gene: TRBJ2-2
CDR3aa: CASSLDGVRELFF
CDR3nt: TGTGCCAGCAGCTTAGATGGGGTCCGGGAGCTGTTTTTT

v_gene: TRBV12-3/TRBV12-4
abundance: many
d_gene: NA
j_gene: TRBJ2-3
CDR3aa: CASSYSPFGTDTQYF
CDR3nt: TGTGCCAGCAGTTATAGCCCCTTCGGTACAGATACGCAGTATTTT

v_gene: TRBV12-3/TRBV12-4
abundance: few
d_gene: NA
j_gene: TRBJ2-3
CDR3aa: CASSPPEEAGDTQYF
CDR3nt: TGTGCCAGCAGTCCCCCCGAAGAGGCCGGCGATACGCAGTATTTT